A single T cell receptor beta chain is shown here with its context. The record originates from a study of T-cell reconstitution after alpha-beta-depleted transplantation in children. V dropped 5 bases and J dropped 6; count of bases not matched to a gene: 10. The CDR3 sequence is 14 residues long. Unique molecular identifiers were incorporated when the TCRbeta library was constructed. MiXCR, applied by TCRdb to the PCR reads, yields one record per CDR3 protein. The data contain just under 250,000 distinct CDR3 sequences, about 25% of them singletons. This receptor was identified in a girl aged 2 to 9 with Fanconi anemia, due to receive a stem cell transplant. The input for sequencing was PBMCs, taken before TCRalphabeta/CD19-depleted stem cell transplant. The gene calls are TRBV12-3 or TRBV12-4 and TRBJ2-7; 7 nucleotides agree with TRBD1. The CDR3 loop reads CASSPRQGSIEQYF. The CDR3 nucleotides read TGTGCCAGCAGTCCTCGACAGGGATCCATCGAGCAGTACTTC.